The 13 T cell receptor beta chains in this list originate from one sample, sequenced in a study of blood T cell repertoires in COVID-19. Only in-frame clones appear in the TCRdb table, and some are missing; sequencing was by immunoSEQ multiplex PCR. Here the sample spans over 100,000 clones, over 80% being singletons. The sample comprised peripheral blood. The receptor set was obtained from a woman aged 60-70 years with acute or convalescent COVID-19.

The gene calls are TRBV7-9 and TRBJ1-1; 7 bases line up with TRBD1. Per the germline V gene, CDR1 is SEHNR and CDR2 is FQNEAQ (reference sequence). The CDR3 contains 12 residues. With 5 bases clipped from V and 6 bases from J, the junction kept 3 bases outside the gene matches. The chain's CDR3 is CASSRTGAEAFF. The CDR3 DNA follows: TGTGCCAGCAGCCGGACAGGCGCTGAAGCTTTCTTT.

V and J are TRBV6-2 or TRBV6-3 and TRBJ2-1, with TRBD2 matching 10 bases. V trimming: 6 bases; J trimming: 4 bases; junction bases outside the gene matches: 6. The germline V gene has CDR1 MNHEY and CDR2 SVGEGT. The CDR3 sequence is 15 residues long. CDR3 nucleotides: TGTGCCAGCAGCCCCCGACTAGCGGGTTACAATGAGCAGTTCTTC. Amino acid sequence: CASSPRLAGYNEQFF.

The CDR3 region has the DNA TGCAGCGCCCCTAGTGGCGGGGGCTGGAATGGGAATGAGCAGTTCTTC. Its translation is CSAPSGGGWNGNEQFF. The rearrangement links TRBV29-1 to TRBJ2-1; weak D call: TRBD2 (7 bases). Germline lookup yields CDR1 SQVTM and CDR2 ANQGSEA. The CDR3 consists of 16 residues. V lost 7 bases and J 7 bases, leaving 26 bases between the germline ends.

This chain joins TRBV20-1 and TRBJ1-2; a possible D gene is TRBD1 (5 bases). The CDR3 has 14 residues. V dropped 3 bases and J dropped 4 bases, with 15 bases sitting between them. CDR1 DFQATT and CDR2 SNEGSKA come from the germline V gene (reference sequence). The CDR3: CSASDGGVGYGYTF. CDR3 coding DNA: TGCAGTGCTAGTGATGGGGGGGTAGGCTATGGCTACACCTTC.

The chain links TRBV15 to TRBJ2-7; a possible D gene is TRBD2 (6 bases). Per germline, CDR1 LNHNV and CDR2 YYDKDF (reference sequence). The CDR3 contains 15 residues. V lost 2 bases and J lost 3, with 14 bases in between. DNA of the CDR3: TGTGCCACCAGCAGAAACGGGAGTAGGTTCTACGAGCAGTACTTC. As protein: CATSRNGSRFYEQYF. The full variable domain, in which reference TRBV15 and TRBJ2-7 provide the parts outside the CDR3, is DAMVIQNPRYQVTQFGKPVTLSCSQTLNHNVMYWYQQKSSQAPKLLFHYYDKDFNNEADTPDNFQSRRPNTSFCFLDIRSPGLGDTAMYLCATSRNGSRFYEQYFGPGTRLTVT.

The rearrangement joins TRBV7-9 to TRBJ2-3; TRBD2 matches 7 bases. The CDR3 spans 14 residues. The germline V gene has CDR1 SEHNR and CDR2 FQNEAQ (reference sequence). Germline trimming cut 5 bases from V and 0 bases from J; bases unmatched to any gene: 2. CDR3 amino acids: CASSLSGSTDTQYF. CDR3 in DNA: TGTGCCAGCAGCCTTAGCGGGAGCACAGATACGCAGTATTTT.

CDR3 residues: CASSDLQGFGKLFF. The CDR3 nucleotides read TGTGCCAGCAGTGATCTCCAGGGCTTCGGAAAACTGTTTTTT. This rearrangement joins TRBV3-1 (or the pseudogene TRBV3-2) to TRBJ1-4; D perhaps matches TRBD1 (5 bases). Per germline, CDR1 LGHDT and CDR2 YNNKEL (reference sequence). Trimming took off 6 bases at V and 10 bases at J, with 18 bases between the two ends. This CDR3 region has 14 residues.

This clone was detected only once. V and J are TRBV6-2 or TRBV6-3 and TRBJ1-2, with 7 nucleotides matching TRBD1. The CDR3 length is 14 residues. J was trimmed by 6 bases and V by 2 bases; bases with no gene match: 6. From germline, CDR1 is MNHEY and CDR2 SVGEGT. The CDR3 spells CASSYPQGVNGYTF. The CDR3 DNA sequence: TGTGCCAGCAGTTACCCTCAGGGGGTCAATGGCTACACCTTC.

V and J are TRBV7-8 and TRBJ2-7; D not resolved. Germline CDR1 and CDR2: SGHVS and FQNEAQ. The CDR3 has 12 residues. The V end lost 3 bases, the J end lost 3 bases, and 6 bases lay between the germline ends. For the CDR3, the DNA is TGTGCCAGCAGCTTTTCAGGCTACGAGCAGTACTTC. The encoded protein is CASSFSGYEQYF.

The CDR3 reads CASSLIMASYGYTF. The CDR3 region has the DNA TGCGCCAGCAGCTTGATTATGGCCTCCTATGGCTACACCTTC. The chain joins TRBV5-1 to TRBJ1-2; D is uncertain. V lost 1 base and J lost 4, with 11 bases in between. CDR1 is SGHRS, CDR2 YFSETQ, per germline. This CDR3 contains 14 residues.

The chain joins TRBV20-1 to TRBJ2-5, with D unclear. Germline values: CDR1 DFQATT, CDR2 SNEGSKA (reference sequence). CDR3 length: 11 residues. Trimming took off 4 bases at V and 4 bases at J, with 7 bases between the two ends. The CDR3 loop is CSATSVETQYF. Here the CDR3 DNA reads TGCAGTGCTACTAGTGTAGAGACCCAGTACTTC.

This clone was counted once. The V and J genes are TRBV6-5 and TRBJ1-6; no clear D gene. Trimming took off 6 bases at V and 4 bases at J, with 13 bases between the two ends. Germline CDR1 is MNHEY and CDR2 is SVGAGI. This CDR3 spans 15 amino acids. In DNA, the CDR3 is TGTGCCAGCAGGCCCCTCGCCAGTTATAATTCACCCCTCCACTTT. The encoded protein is CASRPLASYNSPLHF.

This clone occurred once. CDR3 region: CASSSGSVNTEAFF. The CDR3 region has the DNA TGTGCCAGCAGCTCAGGTTCGGTGAACACTGAAGCTTTCTTT. The chain is built from TRBV11-3 and TRBJ1-1; D gene unclear. Germline CDR1 is SGHNT and CDR2 is YENEEA. The CDR3 totals 14 residues. Trimming pared 4 bases from V and 0 bases from J, leaving 9 bases between.